Reported below is one T cell receptor (beta chain). This entry comes from a study of blood T cell repertoires in COVID-19. Study-level information: Some COVID-19 samples were acute and others convalescent; all came from the United States, Italy and Spain. T cells, B-cell-depleted T cells, or PBMCs supplied cDNA or gDNA.

Authors' data handling: From reference gene primer amplification, estimates of nucleated cell counts were derived. Here immunoSEQ multiplex PCR was the method, and the copy in TCRdb shows in-frame clones only, minus some. The V and J calls and clone size were taken over from that table, and D and trimming were inferred from the DNA. The table has approximately 250,000 clones, around 80% seen once; the top ten hold around 5.5%. Trimming stripped 2 bases from V and 2 bases from J, with 13 bases between. Per germline, CDR1 MNHNS and CDR2 SASEGT. This CDR3 spans 16 amino acids. The clonotype comes from a human donor in a cohort sampled during active COVID-19. V gene TRBV6-1 combines with J gene TRBJ2-1, with D perhaps TRBD2 (6 bases). Sequencing was carried out using peripheral blood. The DNA for the CDR3 is TGTGCCAGCAGTGAAAGCTTAGCGGTCCCCTACAATGAGCAGTTCTTC. Amino acid sequence: CASSESLAVPYNEQFF.